This T cell receptor beta chain originates from a study of Ad26.COV2.S vaccination and SARS-CoV-2 variants. Across the study: Recipients of Ad26.COV2.S got it intramuscularly, once or twice 56 days apart.

Germline assignment: CDR1 SEHNR and CDR2 FQNEAQ (reference sequence). Trimming stripped 11 bases from V and 6 bases from J, with 6 bases between. CDR3 length: 9 amino acids. TCRdb's table, derived via immunoSEQ multiplex PCR, lists solely in-frame clones and lacks some. This table has roughly 320,000 clones, roughly 84% appearing once. Treatment meaning: about 20 received Ad26.COV2.S at low or high dose, single or two shots; roughly 5 received placebo; per-sample allocation not given. Day 63 following the first vaccine or placebo injection was when the samples were taken. V is TRBV7-9 and J is TRBJ2-3; the D gene could be TRBD1 or TRBD2 (5 bases each). The sequence derives from a person aged 18-60 years who received the Ad26.COV2.S COVID-19 vaccine or a placebo. Sequences were derived from peripheral blood, sampled in a trial of Ad26.COV2.S vaccine versus placebo. CDR3: CAEGDTQYF. CDR3 sequence (DNA): TGTGCCGAGGGGGATACGCAGTATTTT.